The T cell receptor beta chain under discussion was sequenced for a study of blood T cells in healthy people across ages (dated by TCRdb to 2014 to 2015). Describing the broader study: In model experiments, template switching captured roughly one uniquely barcoded TCR beta cDNA molecule for every two T cells. Age-related changes in TCR beta repertoire diversity were measured in the study by deep sequencing normalized with unique cDNA molecular identifiers. Four age groups were formed from the donors: young (average approximately 17 years), middle-aged (approximately 40), aged (about 62) and long-lived (around 82). Donors of different ages were randomly distributed across sequencing lanes to avoid experimental bias. Two additional independent replicas of 1 million unique cDNA reads from the same blood draw were analyzed for two donors (one aged 18 to 30 and one aged 80 or older).

The donors were some 39 Caucasian individuals from Russia, aged roughly 6 to 100 years, who were systemically healthy. About 9.6 milliliters of peripheral blood were collected from each donor into EDTA-treated Vacutainer tubes. PBMCs were isolated by Ficoll-Paque density-gradient centrifugation, with at least 6 million obtained per sample. Trizol reagent was used to extract total RNA from PBMCs, with at least 5 micrograms per sample. For every donor, flow cytometry on a PBMC aliquot measured the percentage of naive CD45RAhigh/CD27high T cells. Libraries were made using 5' RACE. Sequenced using an Illumina HiSeq 2500. A second about 7 to 12 cycle PCR used a sample-barcoded 5' primer and a J-beta primer mix. A unique molecular identifier was introduced onto each TCR beta cDNA molecule by a template-switch 5' adaptor carrying 12 random nucleotides. Each sample yielded at least 2.5 million CDR3-containing paired-end reads. All of the RNA was converted into first-strand cDNA using the Mint cDNA synthesis kit, with a TRBC-specific oligonucleotide serving as the primer. Following uracil-DNA glycosylase treatment, a first 18-cycle PCR with universal primers M1SS and BC2_uni_R was performed on all cDNA. On the authors' methods: Normalization of each sample was performed by random selection of 1 million high-quality reads, each carrying a distinct molecular identifier. Reads with shared molecular identifiers were discarded instead of being binned into consensus sequences. MiTCR, with a Q25 quality threshold and the strictest error-elimination algorithm, was used for CDR3 identification, clonotype clustering and error correction. A nonparametric unseen species model with Euler transformation was used to estimate lower-bound total TCR beta diversity. The public reads were reanalyzed by TCRdb: fastp trimming at Q25, MiXCR alignment, in-frame beta chains only. Each entry merges the rows of one CDR3 protein and shows their most common DNA and genes. What appears here as the V and J calls and clone size reflects TCRdb's work, not the paper's. The sample has hundreds of thousands of distinct CDR3 sequences on record, 56% of them singletons. The ten most abundant clones make up under 30% of the sample.

CDR3 length: 12 amino acids, cysteine to phenylalanine. Left in the record is the CDR3 DNA by itself, 36 bases read in frame from the first base. The germline V gene (reference sequence) gives CDR1 as MNHNY and CDR2 as SVGAGI. In the case of this clonotype: It lacks a known antigen. A much larger clone is a single base away; this may be a read error.

General conclusions and limits of the study: Compared with the aged group, more naive CD4+ T cells, fewer expanded clones and increased TCR diversity were shown by the long-lived group, suggesting age selection. Observed TCR beta diversity per million T cells fell roughly linearly with age, and a significant reduction was already apparent by age roughly 41. Bulk unsorted PBMC profiling prevented conclusive comparison of naive and antigen-experienced compartments. The CMV infection status of donors was not known, potentially confounding age-related changes in expanded clonotypes. Total diversity estimates from one million sequenced T cells were considered lower bounds and underestimates. A strong correlation was found between observed TCR beta diversity and the percentage of naive T cells measured by flow cytometry.

What was sequenced was blood. Recombination connected TRBV6-6 to TRBJ2-5; no confident D gene assignment can be made. This receptor was identified in a man aged 40-50 years in good health. The DNA sequence is TGTGCCAGCAGACCCTCCCAAGAGGCCCAGTACTTC. Its protein is CASRPSQEAQYF.